The clone carrying this T cell receptor (beta chain) was seen a handful of times. Different DNA sequences within this sample yield the same CDR3. Sequencing targeted expressed TCRB transcripts, as all isolated RNA had been reverse transcribed. Clones were sequenced by immunoSEQ multiplex PCR, and TCRdb holds only the in-frame ones, with some missing. Seen here are around 310,000 clones, 11% observed once, and the top ten hold under 0.02%. The sample is drawn from a study of beta chain features in type 1 diabetes. Sequences were obtained from naive CD4+ T cells from blood. The origin of this receptor is a young woman in good health.

The CDR3 loop reads CASSYSAGNTEAFF. For the CDR3, the DNA is TGTGCCAGCAGTTACTCGGCAGGGAACACTGAAGCTTTCTTT. V gene TRBV6-5 combines with J gene TRBJ1-1; no reliable D call. Germline V gene lookup returns CDR1 MNHEY and CDR2 SVGAGI. V lost 0 bases, J lost 1 base, and 6 bases lay in between. The CDR3 is made up of 14 amino acids.